The 26 T cell receptor beta chains reported below all come from one sample, sequenced in a study of identical twins. MiXCR, applied by TCRdb to the 5' RACE reads, yields one record per CDR3 protein. Of hundreds of thousands of distinct CDR3 sequences detected, around a sixth appear once; the ten largest clones hold about an eighth. This same sample was also part of a study on T cells expressing NK-cell markers.

Sequencing was done on a sample of PBMCs. The receptors originated from a woman aged 18-29 years in good health.

V gene TRBV7-2 combines with J gene TRBJ2-3; D may be TRBD1 (5 bases). CDR3 length: 13 amino acids. In germline, CDR1 is SGHTA, CDR2 FQGNSA. Trimming shortened V by 5 bases and J by 4 bases, and 10 bases separated the two germline ends. The CDR3 bases are TGTGCCAGCAGCAACGGACACCCAGATACGCAGTATTTT. Protein: CASSNGHPDTQYF.

The chain links TRBV29-1 to TRBJ2-3; D not certain. V lost 4 bases to trimming and J lost 3 bases, with 8 bases between them. Germline V lookup: CDR1 SQVTM, CDR2 ANQGSEA. The CDR3 loop spans 12 amino acids. The CDR3 loop is CSVAQRTDTQYF. The CDR3 nucleotides are TGCAGCGTTGCCCAGAGGACAGATACGCAGTATTTT.

The table lists this clonotype with many counts. This chain links TRBV6-1 with TRBJ2-7; D may be TRBD1 (6 bases). From germline, CDR1 is MNHNS and CDR2 SASEGT. V was clipped by 6 bases and J by 2 bases, with 14 bases between them. CDR3 length equals 14 residues. This CDR3 reads CASRRTGLPYEQYF. CDR3 bases: TGTGCCAGCAGAAGAACAGGGCTGCCCTACGAGCAGTACTTC.

This clonotype was counted a few times. The V gene is TRBV27, the J gene TRBJ2-1, with TRBD2 matching over 9 bases. The CDR3 extends over 15 amino acids. J was trimmed by 7 bases and V by 10 bases; bases with no gene match: 14. CDR1 and CDR2 from the germline V gene are MNHEY and SMNVEV (reference sequence). The CDR3 reads CATVDLSGRYNEQFF. The DNA for the CDR3 is TGTGCCACCGTTGATCTTAGCGGGAGATATAATGAGCAGTTCTTC.

The chain links TRBV20-1 to TRBJ2-7; 14 nucleotides align to TRBD2. V lost 5 bases to trimming and J lost 6 bases; unmatched junction nucleotides: 12. This CDR3 is 16 amino acids long. Germline CDR1 DFQATT, CDR2 SNEGSKA (reference sequence). CDR3 loop: CSAAGTSGSFSPEQYF. DNA of the CDR3: TGCAGTGCTGCCGGGACTAGCGGGAGTTTTTCACCCGAGCAGTACTTC.

Here the CDR3 reads CASSYGTGTNEQFF. DNA for the CDR3: TGTGCCAGCAGTTACGGGACAGGGACCAATGAGCAGTTCTTC. J is TRBJ2-1 and V is TRBV6-2 or TRBV6-3, with 9 bases identical to TRBD1. V dropped 2 bases and J dropped 6; count of bases not matched to a gene: 2. The CDR3 covers 14 residues. Germline CDR1 is MNHEY and CDR2 is SVGEGT.

The V and J genes are TRBV5-5 and TRBJ2-1, with a possible D match to TRBD2 (6 bases). V lost 4 bases and J lost 13, with 12 bases in between. CDR1 is SGHKS and CDR2 is YYEKEE in the germline V gene (reference sequence). CDR3 length: 11 residues. The CDR3 sequence: CASSRPGLQFF. CDR3 DNA sequence: TGTGCCAGCAGCCGGCCGGGACTCCAGTTCTTC.

This clonotype has more than one count but fewer than ten. V gene TRBV20-1 combines with J gene TRBJ2-3; D may match TRBD1 or TRBD2 (5 bases each). This CDR3 spans 14 amino acids. Trimming pared 7 bases from V and 4 bases from J, leaving 18 bases between. Germline V gene lookup returns CDR1 DFQATT and CDR2 SNEGSKA (reference sequence). The CDR3 region is CSVRERTGADTQYF. CDR3 bases: TGCAGTGTTCGGGAAAGAACAGGCGCAGATACGCAGTATTTT.

This clonotype was found a few times. This chain joins TRBV7-9 and TRBJ2-7; no clear D. CDR3 length equals 12 residues. Looked up from germline, CDR1 is SEHNR and CDR2 is FQNEAQ (reference sequence). With 5 bases removed from V and 5 bases from J, the gap between germline ends came to 10 bases. The CDR3 region has the DNA TGTGCCAGCAGCCTTCTCTTACACGAGCAGTACTTC. Protein sequence: CASSLLLHEQYF. The variable domain in full, with the rest retrieved from reference TRBV7-9 and TRBJ2-7, is DTGVSQNPRHKITKRGQNVTFRCDPISEHNRLYWYRQTLGQGPEFLTYFQNEAQLEKSRLLSDRFSAERPKGSFSTLEIQRTEQGDSAMYLCASSLLLHEQYFGPGTRLTVT.

This clonotype has more than one count but fewer than ten. The genes are TRBV11-3 and TRBJ2-1; D possibly corresponds to TRBD1 (5 bases). Germline V gives CDR1 SGHNT, CDR2 YENEEA. Trimming took off 6 bases at V and 8 bases at J, with 11 bases between the two ends. CDR3 length equals 12 residues. DNA of the CDR3: TGTGCCAGCAGACAGACAGAAGATGAGCAGTTCTTC. Protein product: CASRQTEDEQFF.

This clonotype came up a few times. The chain employs TRBV20-1 and TRBJ1-1, with D possibly TRBD1 on 6 matching bases. The V end was cut by 0 bases, the J end by 1 base, with 18 bases between. CDR1 and CDR2 from the germline V gene are DFQATT and SNEGSKA (reference sequence). The CDR3 is made up of 17 amino acids. CDR3 sequence: CSARDEGGAGPNTEAFF. In DNA, the CDR3 is TGCAGTGCTAGAGATGAGGGGGGAGCAGGGCCGAACACTGAAGCTTTCTTT.

The chain recombines TRBV5-4 with TRBJ2-7; TRBD2 matches at 14 bases. Germline loops: CDR1 SGHNT, CDR2 YYREEE (reference sequence). The length of the CDR3 is 17 residues. Unmatched junction bases numbered 9, after V lost 3 bases and J lost 4 bases. The CDR3 spells CASSSLTSGRAAYEQYF. In nucleotides, the CDR3 is TGTGCCAGCAGCTCCCTGACTAGCGGGAGGGCCGCGTACGAGCAGTACTTC.

This clonotype was detected only once. The conserved phenylalanine or tryptophan normally closing the CDR3 is absent here, so this likely arose from a read error. This chain uses TRBV15 with TRBJ2-7; D uncertain. The CDR3 has 14 residues. Germline-derived CDR1 and CDR2 are LNHNV and YYDKDF (reference sequence). Trimming left V 0 bases short and J 3 bases short, with 9 bases between. The CDR3 here is CATSRDPGFYEQYY. The CDR3 nucleotides read TGTGCCACCAGCAGAGATCCTGGTTTCTACGAGCAGTACTAC.

CDR3 residues: CSARDPSSNQPQHF. In DNA form, the CDR3 reads TGCAGTGCTAGAGATCCATCTAGCAATCAGCCCCAGCATTTT. The chain combines TRBV20-1 with TRBJ1-5; D unclear. V was shortened by 0 bases and J by 0 bases, with 6 bases between the two germline ends. This CDR3 has 14 amino acids. Germline V gene lookup returns CDR1 DFQATT and CDR2 SNEGSKA (reference sequence).

Notes on this clonotype: The junction does not match germline at one end; this may be a read error. The chain uses TRBV6-1 and TRBJ2-1; 10 bases agree with TRBD2. CDR1 is MNHNS, CDR2 SASEGT, per germline. The CDR3 contains 15 residues. This CDR3 is CASTEQAGGLDEQFF. The CDR3 bases are TGTGCCAGCACTGAACAAGCGGGGGGGCTCGATGAGCAGTTCTTC.

The chain uses TRBV4-1 and TRBJ2-7, with 12 bases aligning to TRBD2. Germline V CDR1 and CDR2: MGHRA, YSYEKL. V lost 0 bases to trimming and J lost 6 bases; unmatched junction nucleotides: 21. CDR3 length equals 21 residues. CDR3 amino acids: CASSQDVVWGILAGGIREQYF. CDR3 in DNA: TGCGCCAGCAGCCAAGATGTTGTTTGGGGGATTCTAGCGGGAGGGATTCGCGAGCAGTACTTC.

The sample holds many counts of this clonotype. The chain employs TRBV12-3 or TRBV12-4 and TRBJ2-5; D remains ambiguous. This CDR3 region has 12 residues. Trimming removed 5 bases at V and 4 bases at J, with 8 bases between. The DNA of the CDR3 is TGTGCCAGCAGTCCCCAAGGAGAGACCCAGTACTTC. Its translation is CASSPQGETQYF.

The CDR3 coding sequence is TGTGCCAGCAGTGAAGAAGGGGGGACACCCCTGTTTTTT. Protein product: CASSEEGGTPLFF. The rearrangement joins TRBV6-4 to TRBJ1-4; tentatively, D is TRBD1 (6 bases). The CDR3 loop spans 13 amino acids. Trimming took off 3 bases at V and 14 bases at J, with 16 bases between the two ends. Germline V lookup: CDR1 MRHNA, CDR2 SNTAGT.

This chain uses TRBV7-6 with TRBJ2-5, with 12 bases lining up with TRBD1. CDR3 length equals 15 residues. The germline V gene encodes CDR1 SGHVS and CDR2 FNYEAQ. Trimming cost V 3 bases and J 5 bases; bases outside gene matches: 4. The CDR3 sequence is CASSLGQGAWETQYF. The CDR3 nucleotides are TGTGCCAGCAGCTTGGGACAGGGGGCTTGGGAGACCCAGTACTTC.

The chain is built from TRBV29-1 and TRBJ2-7; unclear D gene. The CDR3 spans 12 residues. V dropped 1 base and J dropped 2 bases, with 6 bases sitting between them. Germline V gene lookup returns CDR1 SQVTM and CDR2 ANQGSEA. CDR3 protein: CSVEAGPYEQYF. The DNA for the CDR3 is TGCAGCGTTGAAGCCGGGCCCTACGAGCAGTACTTC.

This clonotype was recorded a few times. This chain links TRBV6-2 or TRBV6-3 with TRBJ2-7, with 7 bases lining up with TRBD2. Germline V gives CDR1 MNHEY, CDR2 SVGEGT. This CDR3 is built from 11 residues. J gave up 3 bases and V 8 bases, and 1 base lay outside the gene matches. The chain's CDR3 is CASGRDYEQYF. In nucleotides, the CDR3 is TGTGCCAGCGGGAGGGACTACGAGCAGTACTTC.

V usage is TRBV12-3 or TRBV12-4 and J usage is TRBJ2-3; possible D gene TRBD1, 5 bases. V was cut by 2 bases and J by 4 bases, with 13 bases left in between. CDR3 length: 15 amino acids. Here the CDR3 reads CASSLRSAGPDTQYF. The CDR3 DNA sequence: TGTGCCAGCAGTTTACGGTCAGCAGGGCCAGATACGCAGTATTTT.

The chain employs TRBV5-6 and TRBJ1-2; D ambiguous. The CDR3 covers 14 residues. Trimming shortened V by 1 base and J by 8 bases, and 15 bases separated the two germline ends. Germline CDR1 reads SGHDT; CDR2 reads YYEEEE. CDR3: CASSLTDGTSGYTF. As DNA, the CDR3 is TGTGCCAGCAGCTTGACCGACGGCACCTCCGGCTACACCTTC.

The V call is TRBV27, the J call TRBJ2-7; no definite D call. Germline V gene data show CDR1 as MNHEY and CDR2 as SMNVEV (reference sequence). This CDR3 comprises 13 residues. Trimming took off 2 bases at V and 4 bases at J, with 9 bases between the two ends. The chain's CDR3 is CASSLNAEYEQYF. For the CDR3, the DNA is TGTGCCAGCAGTTTAAACGCTGAGTACGAGCAGTACTTC.

This clonotype was counted many times. This chain links TRBV6-2 or TRBV6-3 with TRBJ1-1; the match to TRBD1 covers 8 bases. With V trimmed by 8 bases and J by 4 bases, 3 bases remained unmatched. There are 12 residues in the CDR3. In germline, CDR1 is MNHEY, CDR2 SVGEGT. The CDR3 DNA reads TGTGCCAGCGGAACAGGGGGCACTGAAGCTTTCTTT. Its translation: CASGTGGTEAFF.

The CDR3 loop is CASSQVPGRHQPQHF. The CDR3 DNA sequence: TGTGCCAGCAGCCAAGTTCCAGGGAGGCATCAGCCCCAGCATTTT. This sequence joins TRBV3-1 and TRBJ1-5; weak D call: TRBD1 (5 bases). The CDR3 contains 15 residues. Per germline, CDR1 LGHDT and CDR2 YNNKEL (reference sequence). Trimming shortened V by 1 base and J by 5 bases, and 12 bases separated the two germline ends.